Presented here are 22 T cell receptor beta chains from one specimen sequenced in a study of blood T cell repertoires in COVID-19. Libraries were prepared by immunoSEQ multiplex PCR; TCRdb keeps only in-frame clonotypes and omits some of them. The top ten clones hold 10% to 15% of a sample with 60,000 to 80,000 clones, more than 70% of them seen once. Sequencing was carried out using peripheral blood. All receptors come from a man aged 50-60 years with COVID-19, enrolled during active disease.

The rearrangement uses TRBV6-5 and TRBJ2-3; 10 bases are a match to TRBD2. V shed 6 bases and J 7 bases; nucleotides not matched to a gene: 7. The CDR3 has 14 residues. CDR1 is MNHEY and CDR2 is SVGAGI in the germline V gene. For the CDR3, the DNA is TGTGCCAGCAGGTGGACTAGCGGTGAATATACGCAGTATTTT. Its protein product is CASRWTSGEYTQYF.

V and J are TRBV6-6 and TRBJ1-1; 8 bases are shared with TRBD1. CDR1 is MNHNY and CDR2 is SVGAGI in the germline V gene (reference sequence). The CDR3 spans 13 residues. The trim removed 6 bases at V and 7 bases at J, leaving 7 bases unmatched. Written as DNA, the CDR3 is TGTGCCAGCAGCCCCGCCGGGACAGGTGAAGCTTTCTTT. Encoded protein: CASSPAGTGEAFF.

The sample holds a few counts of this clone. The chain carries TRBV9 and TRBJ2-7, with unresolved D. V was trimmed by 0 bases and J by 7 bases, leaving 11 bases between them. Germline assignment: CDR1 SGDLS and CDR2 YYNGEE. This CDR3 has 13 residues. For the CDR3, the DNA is TGTGCCAGCAGCGTAGATTCGGTAGATGAGCAGTACTTC. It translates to CASSVDSVDEQYF.

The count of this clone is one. CDR3 DNA sequence: TGTGCCTGGACACGGAGCGAGTTGACTTTCTTT. It translates to CAWTRSELTFF. The rearrangement joins TRBV30 to TRBJ1-1; D not resolved. V was cut by 4 bases and J by 12 bases, with 15 bases left in between. This CDR3 has 11 amino acids. Per germline, CDR1 GTSNPN and CDR2 SVGIG (reference sequence).

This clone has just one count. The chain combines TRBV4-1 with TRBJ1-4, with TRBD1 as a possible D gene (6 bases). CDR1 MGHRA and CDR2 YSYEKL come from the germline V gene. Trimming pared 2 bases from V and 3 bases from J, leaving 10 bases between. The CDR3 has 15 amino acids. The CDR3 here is CASSQIQGANEKLFF. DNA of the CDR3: TGCGCCAGCAGCCAAATACAGGGAGCTAATGAAAAACTGTTTTTT.

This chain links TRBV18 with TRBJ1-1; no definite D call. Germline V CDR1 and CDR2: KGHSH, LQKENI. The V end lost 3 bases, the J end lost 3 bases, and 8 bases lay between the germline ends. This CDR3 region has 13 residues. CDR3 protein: CASSPRQDTEAFF. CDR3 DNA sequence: TGTGCCAGCTCACCCAGGCAGGACACTGAAGCTTTCTTT.

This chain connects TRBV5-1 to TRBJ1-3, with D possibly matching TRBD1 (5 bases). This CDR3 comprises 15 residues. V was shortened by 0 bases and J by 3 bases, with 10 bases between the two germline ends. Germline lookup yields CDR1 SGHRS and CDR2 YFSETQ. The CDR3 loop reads CASSLGTQSGNTIYF. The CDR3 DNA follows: TGCGCCAGCAGCTTGGGGACACAGAGTGGAAACACCATATATTTT.

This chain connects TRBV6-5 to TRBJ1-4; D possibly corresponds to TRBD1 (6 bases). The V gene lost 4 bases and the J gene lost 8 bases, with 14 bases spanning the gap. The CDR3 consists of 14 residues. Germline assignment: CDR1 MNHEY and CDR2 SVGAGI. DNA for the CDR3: TGTGCCAGCAGTTCCGGGGGGGCTGAGGAAAAACTGTTTTTT. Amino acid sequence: CASSSGGAEEKLFF.

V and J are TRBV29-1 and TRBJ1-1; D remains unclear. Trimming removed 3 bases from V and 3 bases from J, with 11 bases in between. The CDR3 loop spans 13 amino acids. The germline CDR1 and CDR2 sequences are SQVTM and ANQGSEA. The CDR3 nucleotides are TGCAGCGTTGATTTTCGCGGCCACACTGAAGCTTTCTTT. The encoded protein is CSVDFRGHTEAFF.

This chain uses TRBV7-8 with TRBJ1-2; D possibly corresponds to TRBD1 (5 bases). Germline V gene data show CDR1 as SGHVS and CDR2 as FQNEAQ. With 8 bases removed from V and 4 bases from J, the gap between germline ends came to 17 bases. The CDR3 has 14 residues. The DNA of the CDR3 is TGTGCCAGCGGGGGGAGGCTCTCTATCTATGGCTACACCTTC. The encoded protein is CASGGRLSIYGYTF.

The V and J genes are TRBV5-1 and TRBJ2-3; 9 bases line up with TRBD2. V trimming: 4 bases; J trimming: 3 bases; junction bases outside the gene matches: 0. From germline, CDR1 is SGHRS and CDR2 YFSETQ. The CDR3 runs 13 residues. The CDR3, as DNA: TGCGCCAGCAGCGCGGGAGGGACAGATACGCAGTATTTT. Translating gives CASSAGGTDTQYF.

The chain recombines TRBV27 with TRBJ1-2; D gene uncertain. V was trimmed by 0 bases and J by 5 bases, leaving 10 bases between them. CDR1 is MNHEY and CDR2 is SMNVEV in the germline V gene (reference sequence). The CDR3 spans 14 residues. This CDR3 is CASSLSREGYGYTF. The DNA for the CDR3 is TGTGCCAGCAGTTTATCGCGGGAGGGTTATGGCTACACCTTC.

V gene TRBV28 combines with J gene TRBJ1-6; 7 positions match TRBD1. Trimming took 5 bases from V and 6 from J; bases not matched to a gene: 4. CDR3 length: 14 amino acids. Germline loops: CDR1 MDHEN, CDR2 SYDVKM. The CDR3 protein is CASSGGTVNSPLHF. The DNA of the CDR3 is TGTGCCAGCAGTGGAGGGACAGTTAATTCACCCCTCCACTTT. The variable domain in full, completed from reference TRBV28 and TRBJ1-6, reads DVKVTQSSRYLVKRTGEKVFLECVQDMDHENMFWYRQDPGLGLRLIYFSYDVKMKEKGDIPEGYSVSREKKERFSLILESASTNQTSMYLCASSGGTVNSPLHFGNGTRLTVT.

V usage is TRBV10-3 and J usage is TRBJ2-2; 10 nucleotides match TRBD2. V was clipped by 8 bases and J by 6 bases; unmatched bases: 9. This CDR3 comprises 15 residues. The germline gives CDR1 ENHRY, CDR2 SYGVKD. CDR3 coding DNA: TGTGCCATCGCCGGCGGGCTAGCGGGAGCCGGGGAGCTGTTTTTT. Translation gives CAIAGGLAGAGELFF.

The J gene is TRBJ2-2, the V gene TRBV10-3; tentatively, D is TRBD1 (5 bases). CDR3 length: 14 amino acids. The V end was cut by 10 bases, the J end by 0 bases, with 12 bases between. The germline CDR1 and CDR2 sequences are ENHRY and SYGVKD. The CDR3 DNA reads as TGTGCCACTAGACAGACCGCGAACACCGGGGAGCTGTTTTTT. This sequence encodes CATRQTANTGELFF.

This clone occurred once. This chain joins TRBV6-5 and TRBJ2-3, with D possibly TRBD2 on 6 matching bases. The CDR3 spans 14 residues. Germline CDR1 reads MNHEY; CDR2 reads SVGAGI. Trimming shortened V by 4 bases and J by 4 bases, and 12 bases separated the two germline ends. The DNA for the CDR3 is TGTGCCAGCAGTTCCGGGAGCGGGCCAGATACGCAGTATTTT. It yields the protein CASSSGSGPDTQYF.

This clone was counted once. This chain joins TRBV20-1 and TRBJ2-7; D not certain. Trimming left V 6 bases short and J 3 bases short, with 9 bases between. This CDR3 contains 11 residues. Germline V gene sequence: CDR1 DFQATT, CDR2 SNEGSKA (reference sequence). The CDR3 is CSAERSYEQYF. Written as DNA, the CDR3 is TGCAGTGCCGAAAGGAGCTACGAGCAGTACTTC.

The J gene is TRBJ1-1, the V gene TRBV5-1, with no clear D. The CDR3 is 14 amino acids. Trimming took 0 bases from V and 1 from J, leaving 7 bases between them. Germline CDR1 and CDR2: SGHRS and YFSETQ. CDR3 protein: CASSLVQANTEAFF. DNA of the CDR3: TGCGCCAGCAGCTTGGTCCAGGCGAACACTGAAGCTTTCTTT. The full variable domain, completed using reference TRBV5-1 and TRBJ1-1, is KAGVTQTPRYLIKTRGQQVTLSCSPISGHRSVSWYQQTPGQGLQFLFEYFSETQRNKGNFPGRFSGRQFSNSRSEMNVSTLELGDSALYLCASSLVQANTEAFFGQGTRLTVV.

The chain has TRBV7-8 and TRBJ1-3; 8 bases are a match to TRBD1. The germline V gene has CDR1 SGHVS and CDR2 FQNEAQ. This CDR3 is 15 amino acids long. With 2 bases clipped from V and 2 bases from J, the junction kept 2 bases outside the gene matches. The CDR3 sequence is CASSLQGAAGNTIYF. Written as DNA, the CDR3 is TGTGCCAGCAGCTTACAGGGGGCTGCTGGAAACACCATATATTTT.

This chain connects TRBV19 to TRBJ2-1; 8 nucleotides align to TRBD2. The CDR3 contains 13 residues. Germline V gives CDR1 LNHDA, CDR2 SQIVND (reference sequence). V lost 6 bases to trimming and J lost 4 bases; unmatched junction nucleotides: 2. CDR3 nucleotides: TGTGCCAGTAGCGGGAGGGGATACAATGAGCAGTTCTTC. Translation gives CASSGRGYNEQFF.

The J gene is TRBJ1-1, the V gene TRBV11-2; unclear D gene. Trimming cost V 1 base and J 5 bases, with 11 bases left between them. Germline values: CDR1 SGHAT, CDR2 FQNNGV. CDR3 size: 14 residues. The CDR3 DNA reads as TGTGCCAGCAGCTTAGCGCAGGAACCTACTGAAGCTTTCTTT. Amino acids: CASSLAQEPTEAFF.

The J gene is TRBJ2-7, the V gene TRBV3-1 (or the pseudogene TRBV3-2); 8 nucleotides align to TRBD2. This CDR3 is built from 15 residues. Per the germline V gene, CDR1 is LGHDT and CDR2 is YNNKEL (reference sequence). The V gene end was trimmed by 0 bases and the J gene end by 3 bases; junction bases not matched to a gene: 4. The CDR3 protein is CASSQDTSGYYEQYF. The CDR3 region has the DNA TGTGCCAGCAGCCAAGATACTAGCGGATACTACGAGCAGTACTTC.